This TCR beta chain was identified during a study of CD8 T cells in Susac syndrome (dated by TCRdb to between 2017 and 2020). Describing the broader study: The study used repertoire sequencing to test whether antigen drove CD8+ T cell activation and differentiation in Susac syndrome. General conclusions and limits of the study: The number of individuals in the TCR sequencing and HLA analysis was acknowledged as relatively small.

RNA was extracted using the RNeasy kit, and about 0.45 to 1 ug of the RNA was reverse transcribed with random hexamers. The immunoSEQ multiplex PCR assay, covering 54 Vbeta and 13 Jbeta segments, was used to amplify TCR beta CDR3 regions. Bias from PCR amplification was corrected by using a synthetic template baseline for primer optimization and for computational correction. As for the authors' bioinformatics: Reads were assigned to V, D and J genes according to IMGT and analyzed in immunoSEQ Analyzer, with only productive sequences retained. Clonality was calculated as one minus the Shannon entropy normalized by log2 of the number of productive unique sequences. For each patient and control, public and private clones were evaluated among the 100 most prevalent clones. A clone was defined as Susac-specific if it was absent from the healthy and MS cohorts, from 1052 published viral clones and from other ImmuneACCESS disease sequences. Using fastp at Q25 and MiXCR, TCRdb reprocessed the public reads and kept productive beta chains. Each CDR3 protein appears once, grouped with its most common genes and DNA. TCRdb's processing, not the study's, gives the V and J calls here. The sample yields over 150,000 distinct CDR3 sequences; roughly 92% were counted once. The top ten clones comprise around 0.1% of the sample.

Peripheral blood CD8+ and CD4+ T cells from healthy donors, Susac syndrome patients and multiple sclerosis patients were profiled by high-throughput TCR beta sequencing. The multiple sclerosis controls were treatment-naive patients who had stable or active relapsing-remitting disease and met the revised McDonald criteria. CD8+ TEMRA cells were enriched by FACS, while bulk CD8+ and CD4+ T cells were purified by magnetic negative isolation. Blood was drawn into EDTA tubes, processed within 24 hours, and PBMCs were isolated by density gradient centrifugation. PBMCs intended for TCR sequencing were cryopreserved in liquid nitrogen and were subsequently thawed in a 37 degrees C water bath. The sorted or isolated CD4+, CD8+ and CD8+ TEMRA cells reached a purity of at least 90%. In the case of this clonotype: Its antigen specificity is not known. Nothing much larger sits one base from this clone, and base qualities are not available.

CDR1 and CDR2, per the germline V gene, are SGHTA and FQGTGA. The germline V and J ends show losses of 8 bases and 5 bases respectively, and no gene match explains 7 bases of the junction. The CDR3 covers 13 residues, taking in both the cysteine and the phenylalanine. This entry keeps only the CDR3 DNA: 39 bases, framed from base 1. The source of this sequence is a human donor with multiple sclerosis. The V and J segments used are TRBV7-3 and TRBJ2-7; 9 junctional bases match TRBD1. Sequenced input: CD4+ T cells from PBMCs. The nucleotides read TGTGCCAGCTCTCGACAGGGGGACCACGAGCAGTACTTC. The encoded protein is CASSRQGDHEQYF.